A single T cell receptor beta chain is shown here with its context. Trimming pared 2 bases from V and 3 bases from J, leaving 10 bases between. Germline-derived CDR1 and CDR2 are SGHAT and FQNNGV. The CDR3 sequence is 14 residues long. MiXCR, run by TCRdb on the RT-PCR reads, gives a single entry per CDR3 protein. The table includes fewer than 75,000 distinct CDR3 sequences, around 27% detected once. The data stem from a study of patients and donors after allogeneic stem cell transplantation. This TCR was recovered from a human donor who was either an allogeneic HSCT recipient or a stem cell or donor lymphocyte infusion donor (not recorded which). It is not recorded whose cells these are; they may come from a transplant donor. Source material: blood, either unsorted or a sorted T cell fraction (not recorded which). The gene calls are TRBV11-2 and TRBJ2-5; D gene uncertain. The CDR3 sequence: CASSLLSTEETQYF. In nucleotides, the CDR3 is TGTGCCAGCAGCTTACTTAGTACTGAAGAGACCCAGTACTTC. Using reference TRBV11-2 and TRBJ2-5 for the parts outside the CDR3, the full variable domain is EAGVAQSPRYKIIEKRQSVAFWCNPISGHATLYWYQQILGQGPKLLIQFQNNGVVDDSQLPKDRFSAERLKGVDSTLKIQPAKLEDSAVYLCASSLLSTEETQYFGPGTRLLVL.